The rows below give T cell receptor beta chains drawn from one sample of a study of regulatory T cells in long-lasting Graves disease. TCRdb analysed the multiplex PCR reads with MiXCR anew, one entry per CDR3 protein. The top ten hold 12% to 15% of the sample, which has a few hundred thousand distinct CDR3 sequences, 15% to 20% seen once. This same sample was also taken into another study, of T cells in Graves' hyperthyroidism and ophthalmopathy.

The specimen was peripheral blood mononuclear cells (PBMCs), collected at new diagnosis, from a patient treated with antithyroid drugs. The receptors derive from a woman younger than 45 with Graves disease. The CDR3 runs from the conserved cysteine through the conserved F or W. A D gene is named only where the DNA matches it firmly. The listing skips clone size in some rows; elsewhere it reads once, few, many or a size class.

abundance | j_gene | d_gene | v_gene | CDR3aa
many | TRBJ2-2 | - | TRBV7-2 | CGIRVLVAGELFF
- | TRBJ1-1 | TRBD1 | TRBV7-2 | CASSLDRKVEAFF
many | TRBJ2-2 | - | TRBV2 | CASTAVALRDTGELFF
- | TRBJ2-2 | TRBD1 | TRBV20-1 | CSARPGQGSTGELFF
- | TRBJ2-5 | - | TRBV6-1 | CATGRRGKETQYF
- | TRBJ1-2 | - | TRBV6-1 | CASSENAQSDYGYTF
many | TRBJ1-2 | - | TRBV6-1 | CASSPASSNYGYTF
many | TRBJ1-2 | TRBD1 | TRBV11-2 | CASSLRPGGLDGYTF
many | TRBJ2-3 | TRBD2 | TRBV6-2/TRBV6-3 | CASNPTSGGNTDTQYF
many | TRBJ2-1 | TRBD2 | TRBV5-1 | CASSSLAGGGGEQFF
once | TRBJ1-1 | - | TRBV6-1 | CAASTRPGVNTEAFF
few | TRBJ2-2 | - | TRBV7-2 | CASSLGSGGYTGELFF
many | TRBJ2-2 | TRBD2 | TRBV20-1 | CSARLLAGGPNTGELFF
once | TRBJ1-1 | - | TRBV5-6 | CASSYVQAEAFF
many | TRBJ1-1 | - | TRBV19 | CASRRSRGNTEAFF
once | TRBJ2-1 | - | TRBV5-1 | CASSFTSSQSNEQFF
many | TRBJ1-1 | - | TRBV12-3/TRBV12-4 | CASSRQQNTEAFF
many | TRBJ1-1 | - | TRBV6-1 | CASSGEGTEAFF
many | TRBJ2-5 | TRBD2 | TRBV6-1 | CASRASGGIGETQYF
- | TRBJ2-7 | - | TRBV7-9 | CASSLLATGSYEQYF
many | TRBJ1-5 | - | TRBV12-3/TRBV12-4 | CASSFGTYQPQHF
many | TRBJ1-1 | - | TRBV6-1 | CASLIYSTAPNTEAFF
few | TRBJ1-2 | - | TRBV12-3/TRBV12-4 | CASSSRVGYTF